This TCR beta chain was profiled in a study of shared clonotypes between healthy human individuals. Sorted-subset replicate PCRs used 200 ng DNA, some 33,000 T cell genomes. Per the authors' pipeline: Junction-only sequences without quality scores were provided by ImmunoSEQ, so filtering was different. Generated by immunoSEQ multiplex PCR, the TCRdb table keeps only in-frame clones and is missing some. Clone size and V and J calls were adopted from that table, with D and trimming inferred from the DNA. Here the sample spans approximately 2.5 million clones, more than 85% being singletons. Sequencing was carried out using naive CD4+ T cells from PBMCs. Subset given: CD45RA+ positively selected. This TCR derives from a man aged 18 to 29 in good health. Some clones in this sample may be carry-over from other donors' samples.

CDR3 sequence: CASSPVGQVPPYEQYF. The CDR3, as DNA: TGCGCCAGCAGCCCGGTGGGACAGGTCCCCCCCTACGAGCAGTACTTC. V and J are TRBV5-1 and TRBJ2-7, with TRBD1 identical over 8 bases. The CDR3 extends over 16 amino acids. Germline CDR1 is SGHRS and CDR2 is YFSETQ. After removal of 4 bases from V and 2 bases from J, the junction contained 11 bases not matched to a gene.